Included here is one T cell receptor beta chain sequence, with context. Its antigen remains unidentified. Per-base qualities were not stored, and no clone one base away is much larger. The label giving this sample's time point can be read as: baseline before first vaccination. Samples from vaccinated people were obtained from the UK trials COV001 and COV002, which included a single-blind randomized controlled phase 2/3 trial of AZD1222 (ChAdOx1 nCoV-19) in healthy adults. Trial participant PBMC samples were collected at day 0 and day 28 after the second dose for TCRbeta chain sequencing. The CDR3 regions of human TCRbeta chains were analyzed by immunosequencing. Per the source publication's procedure: TCRs in the repertoires were matched against a reference library of SARS-CoV-2-specific TCRs that had been generated with the MIRA antigen-specificity platform. Breadth was defined as the fraction of unique TCRs that were SARS-CoV-2-associated. Depth was defined as the fraction of total T cells that were SARS-CoV-2-associated. Each spike-specific TCR was assigned to its reactive spike region and to a CD4 or CD8 class using the MIRA data. Log10-transformed breadth and depth values were compared by one-way ANOVA with Sidak's multiple comparisons tests. TCRdb mirrors the immuneACCESS table, restricted to in-frame sequences. Some clones are absent from its copies; in checked studies, under half trace to an unresolved V gene, and the reason for the others is unknown. V, J and clone size derive from that table, while D and trimming were established from the DNA sequence. This sample comprises tens of thousands of clones, about 90% of them detected only once. Together, the top ten hold approximately 15% of the sample.

This entry belongs to a study of T cell responses to AZD1222 COVID-19 vaccine (dated by TCRdb to the early 2020s). Regarding the complete study: AZD1222 recipients given second doses at about 4 weeks or at about 12 weeks were pooled, since spike-specific TCR depth and breadth were not found to differ between the two schedules. Enrollment into the trials was organized by age into subgroups of 18-55, 56-69 and 70-plus years, and those subgroups contained about 160, 30 and 59 TCR-sequenced participants, respectively. TCR sequencing covered more than 230 trial participants: some 210 given two doses of AZD1222 and 26 given two doses of MenACWY control vaccine. General conclusions and limits of the study: After two AZD1222 doses, both the breadth and the depth of spike-specific TCRs were significantly higher than at day 0 and than in MenACWY recipients. Participants were mostly white British and included more females than males, and it was suggested by the authors that clonal diversity may have been underestimated. Conclusions about previously exposed vaccinees are limited because only five or six AZD1222 recipients were SARS-CoV-2 seropositive at baseline. CD4 TCRs associated with the vaccine covered the entire spike protein, and the dominant responses were in regions 160-218 and 743-854. Nearly half of unique spike-specific TCRs reportedly recognized epitopes outside regions mutated in the B.1.351 and B.1.1.7 variants. Because no samples from the day 14 peak response were available, repertoires could be characterized only after the peak T cell response. In the small 56-69-year group, the increase in depth fell short of significance, most likely because of low power.

The germline V gene sets CDR1 to SGHDT and CDR2 to YYEEEE. Counted from cysteine to phenylalanine, this CDR3 has 15 amino acids. Kept here is only the CDR3 DNA, which spans 45 bases and is read in frame from base 1. The junction carries 8 bases between V and J, which are trimmed by 2 bases and 0 bases respectively. This receptor was identified in an adult in good health. Specimen: peripheral blood, collected on day 0 of AZD1222 vaccination. The rearrangement combines TRBV5-6 with TRBJ1-4, with the identity of the D gene unclear. The CDR3 loop reads CASSFLLATNEKLFF. The DNA is as follows: TGTGCCAGCAGCTTCTTATTGGCAACTAATGAAAAACTGTTTTTT. Where the CDR3 stops, the reference TRBV5-6 and TRBJ1-4 genes take over; the full variable domain is DAGVTQSPTHLIKTRGQQVTLRCSPKSGHDTVSWYQQALGQGPQFIFQYYEEEERQRGNFPDRFSGHQFPNYSSELNVNALLLGDSALYLCASSFLLATNEKLFFGSGTQLSVL.